The next 26 T cell receptor beta chains were all read from a single sample in a study of blood T cell repertoires in COVID-19. Data came from immunoSEQ multiplex PCR; TCRdb stores just in-frame clones and leaves some out. The sample carries a few hundred thousand clones, around nine tenths recorded once. The sequencing sample was made of PBMCs or T cells enriched from blood (not recorded which). The source of these receptors is a woman aged 35 to 49 who had recovered from COVID-19.

V gene TRBV2 combines with J gene TRBJ2-7; 10 bases match TRBD1. The ends lost 3 bases at V and 4 bases at J; junction bases unmatched: 3. This CDR3 has 14 residues. Germline-derived CDR1 and CDR2 are SNHLY and FYNNEI. CDR3: CASSEGDRGYEQYF. The CDR3 coding sequence is TGTGCCAGCAGTGAGGGGGACAGGGGTTACGAGCAGTACTTC.

In DNA, the CDR3 is TGTGCCAGCGCCTCTTCCGGTTATCAGCCCCAGCATTTT. Residues: CASASSGYQPQHF. The chain has TRBV27 and TRBJ1-5, with D unresolved. V lost 8 bases and J 5 bases, leaving 13 bases between the germline ends. Germline V CDR1 and CDR2: MNHEY, SMNVEV (reference sequence). The CDR3 extends over 13 amino acids.

The chain combines TRBV9 with TRBJ2-3, with a tentative D call TRBD2 (6 bases). This CDR3 comprises 16 residues. V was clipped by 0 bases and J by 2 bases, with 13 bases between them. Per germline, CDR1 SGDLS and CDR2 YYNGEE. CDR3 DNA sequence: TGTGCCAGCAGCGTAGTGGTTGGAGGGGACACAGATACGCAGTATTTT. Protein product: CASSVVVGGDTDTQYF.

The chain links TRBV29-1 to TRBJ2-5, with 11 bases that match TRBD1. V trimming: 7 bases; J trimming: 3 bases; junction bases outside the gene matches: 7. Germline values: CDR1 SQVTM, CDR2 ANQGSEA. The CDR3 runs 14 residues. The DNA for the CDR3 is TGCAGCGCTTTAGGACAGGGGGCAAAAGAGACCCAGTACTTC. Translated, it gives CSALGQGAKETQYF.

The chain joins TRBV6-5 to TRBJ2-2; the match to TRBD1 covers 10 bases. Germline assignment: CDR1 MNHEY and CDR2 SVGAGI. The CDR3 has 16 amino acids. V shed 2 bases, J shed 7 bases, and the junction held 7 bases outside the gene matches. DNA for the CDR3: TGTGCCAGCAGTTACCCGGGACAGGGGACGAACGGGGAGCTGTTTTTT. The encoded protein is CASSYPGQGTNGELFF.

The J gene is TRBJ2-3, the V gene TRBV9, with a possible D match to TRBD2 (5 bases). This CDR3 has 14 amino acids. Germline V gives CDR1 SGDLS, CDR2 YYNGEE. V was trimmed by 0 bases and J by 5 bases, leaving 10 bases between them. Written as DNA, the CDR3 is TGTGCCAGCAGCGTAGAGTCGGCGGGAGATACGCAGTATTTT. Translating it yields CASSVESAGDTQYF.

This clone was observed a few times. The V call is TRBV3-1 (or the pseudogene TRBV3-2), the J call TRBJ2-7; 9 nucleotides line up with TRBD2. CDR3 length equals 16 residues. The germline V gene has CDR1 LGHDT and CDR2 YNNKEL (reference sequence). The J segment lost 5 bases and the V segment lost 3 bases, leaving 11 bases of the junction unmatched. The CDR3 loop is CASSHSQASGMDEQYF. The CDR3 DNA reads TGTGCCAGCAGCCATTCTCAGGCTAGCGGGATGGACGAGCAGTACTTC.

J is TRBJ2-1 and V is TRBV10-2; the D gene is possibly TRBD1 (5 bases). Germline V gives CDR1 WSHSY, CDR2 SAAADI. The CDR3 is made up of 14 amino acids. V lost 8 bases and J lost 0, with 11 bases in between. CDR3 DNA: TGCGCCAGCGGCCGACAGAGCTCCTACAATGAGCAGTTCTTC. Translation: CASGRQSSYNEQFF.

This chain links TRBV30 with TRBJ1-4; 7 bases align to TRBD1. With 4 bases clipped from V and 6 bases from J, the junction kept 11 bases outside the gene matches. The germline V gene encodes CDR1 GTSNPN and CDR2 SVGIG (reference sequence). CDR3 length equals 15 residues. The CDR3 DNA reads TGTGCCTGGATCACCCGGGACAGAGGTTATGAAAAACTGTTTTTT. This translates into CAWITRDRGYEKLFF. The full variable domain, with the rest looked up from reference TRBV30 and TRBJ1-4, is SQTIHQWPATLVQPVGSPLSLECTVEGTSNPNLYWYRQAAGRGLQLLFYSVGIGQISSEVPQNLSASRPQDRQFILSSKKLLLSDSGFYLCAWITRDRGYEKLFFGSGTQLSVL.

This clone appeared once. Being one base from a much bigger clone, this may be a read error. V usage is TRBV5-4 and J usage is TRBJ1-2; TRBD1 is a possible D gene (6 bases). Trimming left V 3 bases short and J 3 bases short, with 9 bases between. This CDR3 is built from 13 residues. Germline V gene sequence: CDR1 SGHNT, CDR2 YYREEE (reference sequence). The CDR3 spells CASSYDRYYGYTF. CDR3 bases: TGTGCCAGCAGCTATGACAGGTACTATGGCTACACCTTC.

The genes are TRBV15 and TRBJ1-2; a weak D match, TRBD1 (5 bases). CDR3 length: 14 residues. CDR1 LNHNV and CDR2 YYDKDF come from the germline V gene (reference sequence). Trimming cost V 0 bases and J 4 bases, with 9 bases left between them. In DNA, the CDR3 is TGTGCCACCAGCAGAGAGACAGCATCCTATGGCTACACCTTC. This translates into CATSRETASYGYTF.

The V and J genes are TRBV19 and TRBJ1-6, with 9 bases that match TRBD1. Germline CDR1 is LNHDA and CDR2 is SQIVND (reference sequence). The length of the CDR3 is 15 residues. Trimming cost V 7 bases and J 10 bases; bases outside gene matches: 11. This CDR3 reads CASTLGTGIRSPLHF. The CDR3 coding sequence is TGTGCCAGTACCCTCGGGACAGGGATAAGATCACCCCTCCACTTT.

With regard to this clone: Other DNA sequences in the same sample also yield this CDR3. The V gene is TRBV29-1, the J gene TRBJ1-2; 8 nucleotides align to TRBD1. Unmatched junction bases numbered 9, after V lost 4 bases and J lost 8 bases. The CDR3 is 13 residues long. The germline CDR1 and CDR2 sequences are SQVTM and ANQGSEA. The CDR3 protein is CSVVGQGAWGYTF. As DNA, the CDR3 is TGCAGCGTTGTTGGCCAGGGGGCTTGGGGCTACACCTTC.

The gene calls are TRBV5-1 and TRBJ1-3; D gene uncertain. Germline loops: CDR1 SGHRS, CDR2 YFSETQ. V gave up 6 bases and J gave up 1 base, with 14 bases separating them. This CDR3 comprises 15 residues. The DNA for the CDR3 is TGCGCCAGCACCCTTAGTGGAGGGTCTGGAAACACCATATATTTT. Residues: CASTLSGGSGNTIYF.

This clone was seen only once. This chain uses TRBV3-1 (or the pseudogene TRBV3-2) with TRBJ2-5; 7 bases line up with TRBD2. This CDR3 has 15 amino acids. Looked up from germline, CDR1 is LGHDT and CDR2 is YNNKEL (reference sequence). The J segment lost 6 bases and the V segment lost 4 bases, leaving 11 bases of the junction unmatched. The CDR3 protein is CASSPGFPGLQTQYF. DNA for the CDR3: TGTGCCAGCAGCCCCGGATTTCCGGGACTACAGACCCAGTACTTC.

This chain connects TRBV9 to TRBJ2-1; 14 nucleotides align to TRBD2. The CDR3 covers 15 residues. The trim removed 0 bases at V and 15 bases at J, leaving 8 bases unmatched. The germline gives CDR1 SGDLS, CDR2 YYNGEE. The CDR3 region is CASSVEGLAGVPRFF. The CDR3, as DNA: TGTGCCAGCAGCGTAGAGGGACTAGCGGGAGTCCCACGGTTCTTC.

The chain is built from TRBV11-2 and TRBJ1-2; 7 positions match TRBD1. Losses at the gene ends were 3 bases for V and 3 bases for J; bases not matched to a gene: 7. This CDR3 is 15 amino acids long. Germline CDR1 is SGHAT and CDR2 is FQNNGV. In DNA form, the CDR3 reads TGTGCCAGCAGCTTGACGAACAGGGGAGACTATGGCTACACCTTC. Amino acids: CASSLTNRGDYGYTF.

CDR3 bases: TGTGCCAGCAGACCAATAGCGGGAAGGTACGAGCAGTACTTC. This gives the protein CASRPIAGRYEQYF. V and J are TRBV27 and TRBJ2-7; the match to TRBD2 covers 8 bases. The V segment lost 6 bases and the J segment 4 bases; nucleotides outside the gene matches: 8. Germline lookup yields CDR1 MNHEY and CDR2 SMNVEV (reference sequence). The CDR3 has 14 residues.

CDR3 in amino acids: CASSPRTGEEKLFF. CDR3 bases: TGTGCCAGCAGCCCGAGAACAGGGGAAGAAAAACTGTTTTTT. The chain joins TRBV11-2 to TRBJ1-4; 7 bases match TRBD1. In germline, CDR1 is SGHAT, CDR2 FQNNGV. With V trimmed by 5 bases and J by 8 bases, 8 bases remained unmatched. This CDR3 contains 14 residues.

The CDR3 loop is CASSPNRGPNQPQHF. In nucleotides, the CDR3 is TGTGCCAGCAGTCCGAACAGGGGGCCCAATCAGCCCCAGCATTTT. The chain uses TRBV6-6 and TRBJ1-5; 9 nucleotides agree with TRBD1. The CDR3 has 15 amino acids. Germline assignment: CDR1 MNHNY and CDR2 SVGAGI (reference sequence). V shed 5 bases, J shed 3 bases, and the junction held 5 bases outside the gene matches.

The V and J genes are TRBV19 and TRBJ1-2, with 8 positions matching TRBD1. The CDR3 covers 14 residues. The trim removed 6 bases at V and 6 bases at J, leaving 9 bases unmatched. From germline, CDR1 is LNHDA and CDR2 SQIVND (reference sequence). In DNA, the CDR3 is TGTGCCAGTAGCTCGCAGGGGGCACAGGATGGCTACACCTTC. It is translated as CASSSQGAQDGYTF.

The rearrangement joins TRBV5-1 to TRBJ1-2; 9 nucleotides line up with TRBD1. Germline V gene data show CDR1 as SGHRS and CDR2 as YFSETQ. V lost 2 bases to trimming and J lost 7 bases; unmatched junction nucleotides: 9. This CDR3 contains 15 residues. The CDR3 is CASSFWGQGDSGYTF. The DNA for the CDR3 is TGCGCCAGCAGCTTTTGGGGACAGGGAGACAGTGGCTACACCTTC.

This chain's CDR3 is CASSSGYEQYF. The DNA of the CDR3 is TGTGCCAGCAGCTCAGGCTACGAGCAGTACTTC. This chain links TRBV14 with TRBJ2-7; D gene uncertain. With 5 bases removed from V and 3 bases from J, the gap between germline ends came to 5 bases. Germline V CDR1 and CDR2: SGHDN, FVKESK. This CDR3 region has 11 residues. The whole variable domain, filled in from reference TRBV14 and TRBJ2-7, reads EAGVTQFPSHSVIEKGQTVTLRCDPISGHDNLYWYRRVMGKEIKFLLHFVKESKQDESGMPNNRFLAERTGGTYSTLKVQPAELEDSGVYFCASSSGYEQYFGPGTRLTVT.

The rearrangement links TRBV19 to TRBJ2-5, with 12 bases matching TRBD2. This CDR3 spans 15 amino acids. J gave up 4 bases and V 7 bases, and 7 bases lay outside the gene matches. Germline lookup yields CDR1 LNHDA and CDR2 SQIVND (reference sequence). Here the CDR3 reads CASKRLAGDLETQYF. CDR3 DNA: TGTGCCAGTAAGAGACTAGCGGGAGATCTAGAGACCCAGTACTTC.

This clone was observed once. The same CDR3 is also encoded by other DNA sequences in this sample. V and J are TRBV7-8 and TRBJ2-7; TRBD1 agrees at 8 bases. This CDR3 region has 14 residues. V lost 5 bases, J lost 1 base, and 4 bases stayed unmatched. From germline, CDR1 is SGHVS and CDR2 FQNEAQ. The CDR3 protein is CASSARTGSYEQYF. The CDR3 DNA is TGTGCCAGCAGCGCCCGGACAGGGTCCTACGAGCAGTACTTC.

V is TRBV5-1 and J is TRBJ1-2, with 8 bases identical to TRBD1. The germline CDR1 and CDR2 sequences are SGHRS and YFSETQ. The CDR3 has 13 residues. V was pared by 4 bases and J by 8 bases, with 7 bases of the junction left unmatched. The CDR3 bases are TGCGCCAGCAGCGGTGGGACAGGTGAAGGCTACACCTTC. Translating gives CASSGGTGEGYTF.